This TCR beta chain originates from a study of T cell responses to AZD1222 COVID-19 vaccine. Study-wide results and caveats: With two AZD1222 doses given, Spike-specific TCR breadth and depth both rose. A mostly white British donor set with more females was recruited, and clonal diversity was possibly underestimated.

Method: immunoSEQ multiplex PCR; TCRdb's copy keeps in-frame clones and lacks some. Here the sample spans around 120,000 clones, about 91% being singletons. There are 17 residues in the CDR3. Trimming took 0 bases from V and 0 from J, leaving 9 bases between them. Looked up from germline, CDR1 is MGHRA and CDR2 is YSYEKL. This clone was seen once. The antigen remains undetermined. The TCR was taken from an adult in good health. This sequence joins TRBV4-1 and TRBJ2-6; a possible D gene is TRBD1 (5 bases). This specimen was peripheral blood, taken on day 0 of AZD1222 vaccination. CDR3 region: CASSQDATGSGANVLTF. The CDR3 coding sequence is TGCGCCAGCAGCCAAGATGCAACAGGCTCTGGGGCCAACGTCCTGACTTTC.